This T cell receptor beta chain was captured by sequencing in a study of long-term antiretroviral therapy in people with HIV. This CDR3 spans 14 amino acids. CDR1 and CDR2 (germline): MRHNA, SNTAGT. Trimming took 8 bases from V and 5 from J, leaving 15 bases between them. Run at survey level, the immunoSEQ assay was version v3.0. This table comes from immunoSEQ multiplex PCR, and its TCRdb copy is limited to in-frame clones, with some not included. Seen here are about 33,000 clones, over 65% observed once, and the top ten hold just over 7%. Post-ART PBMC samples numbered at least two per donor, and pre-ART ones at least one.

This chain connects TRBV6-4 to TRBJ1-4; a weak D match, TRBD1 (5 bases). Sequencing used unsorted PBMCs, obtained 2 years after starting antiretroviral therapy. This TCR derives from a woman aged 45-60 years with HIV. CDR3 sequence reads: CASPSSRENEKLFF. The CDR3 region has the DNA TGTGCCAGCCCCAGTTCCAGGGAAAATGAAAAACTGTTTTTT.